This record looks at one TCR beta chain sequence and its context. What it recognizes is unknown. TCRdb's copy holds only in-frame clones and misses some; the assay was immunoSEQ multiplex PCR. The sample lists 40,000 or so clones, approximately 91% seen once, with roughly 18% in the top ten. Exclusion applied to patients with autoimmune disease history or systemic immunosuppression. The record originates from a study of OX40 agonist ivuxolimab in advanced cancers. In the study overall: Patients in the trial were receiving intravenous ivuxolimab every 2 weeks, at doses of 0.01 to 10 mg/kg.

Notes on the study in general: Dose levels from 0.1 to 3.0 mg/kg saw CD4+ and CD8+ blood T cells expand clonally by week 6. More expanded clones were seen, on average, in CD8+ T cells than in CD4+.

The sequence derives from an adult with an advanced solid tumor such as melanoma, head and neck, liver or kidney cancer. Material: CD4+ or CD8+ T cells sorted from blood, obtained in a trial of the OX40 agonist ivuxolimab.

This CDR3 reads CASSQRLLTNQPQHF. The CDR3 nucleotides are TGCGCCAGCAGTCAACGGCTACTCACAAATCAGCCCCAGCATTTT. J is TRBJ1-5 and V is TRBV23-1, with D unresolved. TRBV23-1 is labeled an ORF, and its function is uncertain. V was trimmed by 2 bases and J by 4 bases, leaving 12 bases between them. The CDR3 runs 15 residues.